These 21 T cell receptor beta chains were sequenced from one sample in a study of identical twins. TCRdb redid the calling of the 5' RACE reads with MiXCR, one entry per CDR3 protein. Altogether just over 450,000 distinct CDR3 sequences are present, approximately 15% being singletons, with the ten largest covering about 0.53%. This same sample was also taken into another study, of yellow fever vaccine responses in identical twins.

Sequencing input: CD4+ T cells sorted from blood. Every receptor here comes from a woman aged 18-29 years in good health.

In its sample, this clonotype was seen a few times. The chain couples TRBV3-1 to TRBJ2-3; no firm D call. Germline V gene lookup returns CDR1 LGHDT and CDR2 YNNKEL (reference sequence). This CDR3 region has 13 residues. V lost 6 bases and J 3 bases, leaving 10 bases between the germline ends. The CDR3 sequence is CASRGESTDTQYF. The CDR3 DNA follows: TGTGCCAGCAGGGGCGAGTCAACAGATACGCAGTATTTT.

This clonotype was counted at least ten times. V and J are TRBV3-1 and TRBJ1-5; no firm D call. CDR1 is LGHDT, CDR2 YNNKEL, per germline (reference sequence). This CDR3 has 15 amino acids. Deletions cut 1 base from V and 2 bases from J, with 9 bases between. The CDR3 sequence: CASSQGIAGNQPQHF. The CDR3 DNA reads as TGTGCCAGCAGCCAAGGGATAGCGGGCAATCAGCCCCAGCATTTT. The complete variable domain, with remaining parts taken from reference TRBV3-1 and TRBJ1-5, reads DTAVSQTPKYLVTQMGNDKSIKCEQNLGHDTMYWYKQDSKKFLKIMFSYNNKELIINETVPNRFSPKSPDKAHLNLHINSLELGDSAVYFCASSQGIAGNQPQHFGDGTRLSIL.

This clonotype was found a few times. V gene TRBV28 combines with J gene TRBJ1-2; D uncertain. CDR3 length: 13 residues. CDR1 MDHEN and CDR2 SYDVKM come from the germline V gene. V lost 6 bases, J lost 7 bases, and 15 bases lay in between. CDR3 DNA sequence: TGTGCCAGCAGCCCCCGGGCCGCGCGTGGCTACACCTTC. Protein sequence: CASSPRAARGYTF.

This rearrangement joins TRBV6-1 to TRBJ2-3; D is perhaps TRBD1 (6 bases). This CDR3 is 14 amino acids long. The V and J ends lost 6 bases and 1 base respectively, with 11 bases between them. In germline, CDR1 is MNHNS, CDR2 SASEGT. The CDR3 DNA follows: TGTGCCAGCAGGCCGGGACACGGCACAGATACGCAGTATTTT. Protein sequence: CASRPGHGTDTQYF.

The genes are TRBV9 and TRBJ2-7, with TRBD1 matching over 7 bases. The CDR3 is 15 residues long. Germline assignment: CDR1 SGDLS and CDR2 YYNGEE. After removal of 1 base from V and 2 bases from J, the junction contained 6 bases not matched to a gene. CDR3 sequence: CASSVSVTGPYEQYF. The CDR3 DNA reads as TGTGCCAGCAGCGTATCAGTGACAGGGCCCTACGAGCAGTACTTC.

Many counts were recorded for this clonotype. CDR3 sequence: CASSYDRGQTGELFF. The CDR3 coding sequence is TGTGCCAGCAGTTACGACAGGGGGCAAACCGGGGAGCTGTTTTTT. This chain connects TRBV2 to TRBJ2-2, with TRBD1 identical over 10 bases. The CDR3 has 15 residues. CDR1 is SNHLY, CDR2 FYNNEI, per germline. The trim removed 5 bases at V and 5 bases at J, leaving 5 bases unmatched.

This clonotype was detected a few times. The chain links TRBV12-3 or TRBV12-4 to TRBJ2-7; D is perhaps TRBD2 (6 bases). The CDR3 is 16 residues long. V lost 5 bases and J lost 1, with 18 bases in between. CDR3 nucleotides: TGTGCCAGCAGTCTCTCGGGGCGGGGAACGTCCTACGAGCAGTACTTC. The encoded protein is CASSLSGRGTSYEQYF.

This clonotype was counted at least ten times. The chain couples TRBV5-1 to TRBJ2-4; D uncertain. The CDR3 has 15 residues. V was clipped by 0 bases and J by 4 bases, with 11 bases between them. The germline gives CDR1 SGHRS, CDR2 YFSETQ. The CDR3, as DNA: TGCGCCAGCAGCTTGGAGGCCTCAAGAAAAAACATTCAGTACTTC. Encoded protein: CASSLEASRKNIQYF.

This clonotype was seen more than once but under ten times. The rearrangement links TRBV9 to TRBJ2-2, with 9 bases identical to TRBD1. CDR3 length: 15 residues. Germline-derived CDR1 and CDR2 are SGDLS and YYNGEE. V gave up 3 bases and J gave up 4 bases; unmatched junction bases: 4. The CDR3 coding sequence is TGTGCCAGCAGCGCGGACAGGGGAGGCACCGGGGAGCTGTTTTTT. Encoded protein: CASSADRGGTGELFF.

CDR3 protein: CSARDLALVSGITDTQYF. Here the CDR3 DNA reads TGCAGTGCTAGAGACCTTGCCTTGGTGTCGGGAATCACAGATACGCAGTATTTT. The chain is built from TRBV20-1 and TRBJ2-3; the D gene is possibly TRBD2 (5 bases). V gave up 0 bases and J gave up 2 bases, with 21 bases separating them. The CDR3 totals 18 residues. The germline V gene has CDR1 DFQATT and CDR2 SNEGSKA (reference sequence).

This rearrangement joins TRBV20-1 to TRBJ2-7; the match to TRBD1 covers 9 bases. With 0 bases clipped from V and 5 bases from J, the junction kept 8 bases outside the gene matches. The CDR3 has 15 amino acids. The germline V gene encodes CDR1 DFQATT and CDR2 SNEGSKA (reference sequence). The CDR3 is CSARDSGTGKDEQYF. The CDR3 bases are TGCAGTGCTAGAGATTCCGGGACAGGGAAAGACGAGCAGTACTTC.

This clonotype was recorded a few times. The junction differs from germline at one of its ends, possibly a read error. This chain links TRBV18 with TRBJ2-7; D perhaps matches TRBD2 (6 bases). The germline gives CDR1 KGHSH, CDR2 LQKENI. The CDR3 has 12 amino acids. The CDR3 DNA reads as TGTGCCAGCTCACCACAAGGTGGAGGGTCGGACTTC. This encodes CASSPQGGGSDF.

Worth noting for this clonotype: Given a much more abundant clone one base away, this may be a read error. The V gene is TRBV2, the J gene TRBJ2-5; D call uncertain. The CDR3 has 12 amino acids. The V gene's germline CDR1 is SNHLY and CDR2 FYNNEI. V was cut by 6 bases and J by 5 bases, with 10 bases left in between. The CDR3 sequence is CASSPMGETQYF. In DNA form, the CDR3 reads TGTGCCAGCAGCCCCATGGGGGAGACCCAGTACTTC.

J is TRBJ2-4 and V is TRBV5-1, with 11 bases lining up with TRBD2. Looked up from germline, CDR1 is SGHRS and CDR2 is YFSETQ. The CDR3 covers 20 residues. V lost 3 bases, J lost 0 bases, and 14 bases stayed unmatched. The CDR3 sequence: CASSSTIQLAGEIAKNIQYF. The CDR3 DNA follows: TGCGCCAGCAGCTCCACAATCCAACTAGCGGGGGAGATAGCCAAAAACATTCAGTACTTC.

This clonotype was counted many times. V is TRBV28 and J is TRBJ2-5; D unclear. With 7 bases removed from V and 2 bases from J, the gap between germline ends came to 11 bases. CDR1 is MDHEN and CDR2 is SYDVKM in the germline V gene. The CDR3 is 13 amino acids. The CDR3 nucleotides are TGTGCCAGCATTGGGGTGTTTCAAGAGACCCAGTACTTC. It codes for CASIGVFQETQYF.

V is TRBV30 and J is TRBJ2-1, with 7 nucleotides matching TRBD2. The CDR3 extends over 13 amino acids. CDR1 and CDR2 from the germline V gene are GTSNPN and SVGIG (reference sequence). Trimming at V came to 7 bases and at J to 8 bases, leaving 11 bases not matched to a gene. The chain's CDR3 is CAYNRPGGDEQFF. The CDR3 nucleotides are TGTGCCTACAACAGGCCGGGAGGAGATGAGCAGTTCTTC.

Many counts were recorded for this clonotype. This sequence joins TRBV6-2 or TRBV6-3 and TRBJ2-1, with D unclear. V was cut by 4 bases and J by 0 bases, with 10 bases left in between. CDR3 size: 15 residues. Germline CDR1 MNHEY, CDR2 SVGEGT. As DNA, the CDR3 is TGTGCCAGCAGTTTAGGTCCTAGCTCCTACAATGAGCAGTTCTTC. This sequence encodes CASSLGPSSYNEQFF.

The chain combines TRBV20-1 with TRBJ2-2; D unresolved. The CDR3 extends over 14 amino acids. V shed 6 bases and J shed 3 bases, with 14 bases lying between them. The germline gives CDR1 DFQATT, CDR2 SNEGSKA (reference sequence). CDR3 sequence reads: CSAPPLLDTGELFF. The CDR3 nucleotides are TGCAGTGCCCCTCCCCTGTTGGACACCGGGGAGCTGTTTTTT.

A few counts support this clonotype. V is TRBV3-1 and J is TRBJ2-7, with 11 bases lining up with TRBD1. In germline, CDR1 is LGHDT, CDR2 YNNKEL (reference sequence). V dropped 4 bases and J dropped 4; count of bases not matched to a gene: 6. The CDR3 length is 15 residues. The CDR3 sequence is CASSPRTGGRYEQYF. CDR3 DNA sequence: TGTGCCAGCAGCCCTCGGACAGGGGGCAGGTACGAGCAGTACTTC.

In its sample, this clonotype was seen a few times. This chain connects TRBV20-1 to TRBJ1-2; D not certain. Germline V gene lookup returns CDR1 DFQATT and CDR2 SNEGSKA (reference sequence). V lost 5 bases to trimming and J lost 8 bases, with 12 bases between them. There are 11 residues in the CDR3. The DNA for the CDR3 is TGCAGTGCTGGCCTCGCGGAAGGCTACACCTTC. Its translation is CSAGLAEGYTF.

The chain employs TRBV20-1 and TRBJ2-6; TRBD1 or TRBD2 may be the D gene (5 bases each). The V and J ends lost 0 bases and 3 bases respectively, with 12 bases between them. This CDR3 contains 16 residues. Germline assignment: CDR1 DFQATT and CDR2 SNEGSKA (reference sequence). The CDR3 nucleotides are TGCAGTGCTAGAGAAAAGGGGAGCGGTGGGGCCAACGTCCTGACTTTC. Translated, it gives CSAREKGSGGANVLTF.